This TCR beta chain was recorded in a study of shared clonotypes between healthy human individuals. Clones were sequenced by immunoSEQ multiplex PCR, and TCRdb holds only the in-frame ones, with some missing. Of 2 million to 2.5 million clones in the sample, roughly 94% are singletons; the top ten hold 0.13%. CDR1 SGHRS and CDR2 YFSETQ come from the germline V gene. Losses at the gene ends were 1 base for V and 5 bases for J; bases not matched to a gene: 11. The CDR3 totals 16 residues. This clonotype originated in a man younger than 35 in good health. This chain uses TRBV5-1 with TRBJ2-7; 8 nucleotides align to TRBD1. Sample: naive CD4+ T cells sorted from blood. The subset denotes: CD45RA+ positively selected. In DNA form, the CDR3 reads TGCGCCAGCAGCTTGCAGCCGCCGAGGACAGGGCACGAGCAGTACTTC. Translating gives CASSLQPPRTGHEQYF.